This is a list of T cell receptor beta chains from one sample in a study of T cell changes during pregnancy in multiple sclerosis. Profiling relied on immunoSEQ multiplex PCR, and the TCRdb table lists in-frame clones only, not all of them. The sample carries around 46,000 clones, 75% to 90% recorded once. The sequencing here drew on CD8+ T cells from peripheral blood mononuclear cells, taken in the second trimester of pregnancy. All receptors derive from a female donor with multiple sclerosis, enrolled in a pregnancy study. Each CDR3 is given with its conserved first and last residue. The D gene is left open where the match is weak. Clone sizes are given selectively: once, few, many, or a class where the clone is expanded.

size: .; J: TRBJ1-2; V: TRBV16; D: .; DNA: TGTGCCAGCAGCCCCGGAGCGCCGAACAACTATGGCTACACCTTC; CDR3: CASSPGAPNNYGYTF
size: .; J: TRBJ1-5; V: TRBV9; D: TRBD1; DNA: TGTGCCAGCAGCGCCGGTGACAGGGCGGAACAGCCCCAGCATTTT; CDR3: CASSAGDRAEQPQHF
size: .; J: TRBJ1-1; V: TRBV2; D: .; DNA: TGTGCCAGCACGTTGGCAGTGAACACTGAAGCTTTCTTT; CDR3: CASTLAVNTEAFF
size: .; J: TRBJ2-2; V: TRBV19; D: TRBD1; DNA: TGTGCCAGTAGTATAGGTTCCCGGGACAGGGAGGGCACCGGGGAGCTGTTTTTT; CDR3: CASSIGSRDREGTGELFF
size: .; J: TRBJ2-1; V: TRBV2; D: TRBD2; DNA: TGTGCCAGCAGTGCTTCGGGACTAGCGGGGGTGGATGAGCAGTTCTTC; CDR3: CASSASGLAGVDEQFF
size: .; J: TRBJ1-5; V: TRBV6-5; D: .; DNA: TGTGCCAGCACCGCAGGGCTCGGTCAGCCCCAGCATTTT; CDR3: CASTAGLGQPQHF
size: .; J: TRBJ2-7; V: TRBV27; D: TRBD2; DNA: TGTGCCAGCAGTGGGACTAGCCGTAAGGAGCAGTACTTC; CDR3: CASSGTSRKEQYF
size: few; J: TRBJ1-5; V: TRBV15; D: .; DNA: TGTGCCACCAGCCCGCACGGAGAAGGCGGGCAGCCCCAGCATTTT; CDR3: CATSPHGEGGQPQHF
size: .; J: TRBJ2-7; V: TRBV28; D: TRBD1; DNA: TGTGCCAGCAGGACACTTGGACAGGCCCTCTACTACGAGCAGTACTTC; CDR3: CASRTLGQALYYEQYF
size: .; J: TRBJ2-2; V: TRBV15; D: TRBD2; DNA: TGTGCCACCAGCAGTAATCCTAGCGGGGTTCGGGCAACCGGGGAGCTGTTTTTT; CDR3: CATSSNPSGVRATGELFF
size: .; J: TRBJ1-2; V: TRBV11-2; D: TRBD1; DNA: TGTGCCAGCAGCTTGGACAGGGGGCAGGGCTACACCTTC; CDR3: CASSLDRGQGYTF
size: .; J: TRBJ1-2; V: TRBV19; D: .; DNA: TGTGCCAGTAGTATCGGTCCCGGTTATGGCTACACCTTC; CDR3: CASSIGPGYGYTF
size: .; J: TRBJ1-1; V: TRBV11-3; D: .; DNA: TGTGCCAGCAGTTACAGGAACACTGAAGCTTTCTTT; CDR3: CASSYRNTEAFF
size: .; J: TRBJ1-2; V: TRBV4-2; D: .; DNA: TGTGCCAGCAGCCAACCGCAGGAAAACTATGGCTACACCTTC; CDR3: CASSQPQENYGYTF
size: .; J: TRBJ1-1; V: TRBV20-1; D: .; DNA: TGCAGTGCTTCCAGGGGCGCTGAAGCTTTCTTT; CDR3: CSASRGAEAFF
size: .; J: TRBJ1-1; V: TRBV14; D: .; DNA: TGTGCCAGCAGTCAGGGGAACACTGAAGCTTTCTTT; CDR3: CASSQGNTEAFF
size: .; J: TRBJ1-5; V: TRBV6-1; D: .; DNA: TGTGCCAGCACTCTGGGGGGGGATCAGCCCCAGCATTTT; CDR3: CASTLGGDQPQHF
size: .; J: TRBJ2-7; V: TRBV18; D: TRBD2; DNA: TGTGCCAGCTCACCGGCTAGCGGGGGCAGTGAGCAGTACTTC; CDR3: CASSPASGGSEQYF
size: .; J: TRBJ1-1; V: TRBV6-5; D: .; DNA: TGTGCCAGCAGTTACTCCGGAGGGAAAACTGAAGCTTTCTTT; CDR3: CASSYSGGKTEAFF
size: .; J: TRBJ2-1; V: TRBV5-4; D: .; DNA: TGTGCCAGCAGCTTGCGGGGGTCCGAGTACAATGAGCAGTTCTTC; CDR3: CASSLRGSEYNEQFF
size: .; J: TRBJ2-6; V: TRBV9; D: .; DNA: TGTGCCAGCAGTGGCAGGGTTGGGGCCAACGTCCTGACTTTC; CDR3: CASSGRVGANVLTF
size: .; J: TRBJ1-1; V: TRBV5-6; D: .; DNA: TGTGCCAGCAGCTTGCTTCGGGGGAACACTGAAGCTTTCTTT; CDR3: CASSLLRGNTEAFF
size: .; J: TRBJ2-7; V: TRBV7-9; D: TRBD1; DNA: TGTGCCAGCAGCCCCGACAGGGGGGGCCGCGAGCAGTACTTC; CDR3: CASSPDRGGREQYF
size: .; J: TRBJ2-7; V: TRBV7-6; D: TRBD1; DNA: TGTGCCAGCAGCCTCGACAGGGACGAGCAGTACTTC; CDR3: CASSLDRDEQYF
size: .; J: TRBJ1-5; V: TRBV5-6; D: .; DNA: TGTGCCAGCAGCCTGTGGGCAGGCTTTTATAGCAATCAGCCCCAGCATTTT; CDR3: CASSLWAGFYSNQPQHF